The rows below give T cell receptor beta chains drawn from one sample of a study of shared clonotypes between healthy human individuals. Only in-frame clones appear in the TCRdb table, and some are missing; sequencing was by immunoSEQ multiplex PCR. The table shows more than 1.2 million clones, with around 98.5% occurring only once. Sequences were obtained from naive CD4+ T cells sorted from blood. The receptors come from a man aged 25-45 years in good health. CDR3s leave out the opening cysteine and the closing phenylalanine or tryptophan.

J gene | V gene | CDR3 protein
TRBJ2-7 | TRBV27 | ASSLQGGFSYEQY
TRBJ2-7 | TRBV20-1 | SGGGTYEQY
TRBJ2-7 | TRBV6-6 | ASGRDRSHEQY
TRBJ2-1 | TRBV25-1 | ASSTGGTYNEQF
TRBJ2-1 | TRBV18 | ASSPSVANNEQF
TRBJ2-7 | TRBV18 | ASSPARGEQY
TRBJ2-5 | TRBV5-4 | ASSVGGEETQY
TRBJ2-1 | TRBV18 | ASSPLGNEQF
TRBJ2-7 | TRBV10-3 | AISFQGGTYEQY
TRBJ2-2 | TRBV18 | ASSPAGSNTGELF
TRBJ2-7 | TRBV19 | ASSNGRREQY
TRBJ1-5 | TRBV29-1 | SVEERDRGNQPQH
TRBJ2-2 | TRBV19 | ASSINRGLTGELF
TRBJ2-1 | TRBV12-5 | ASGLGLAGGLRQF
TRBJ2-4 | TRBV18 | ASSPQTSLRSIQY
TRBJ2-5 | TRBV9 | ASSDLAGGETQY
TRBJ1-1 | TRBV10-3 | AINQGSTEAF
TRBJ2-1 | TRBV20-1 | SARDPPEQF
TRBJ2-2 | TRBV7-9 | ASFHRGLPTGELF
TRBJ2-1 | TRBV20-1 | SASPHEQF
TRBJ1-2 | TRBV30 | AWKPSTHSNYGYT
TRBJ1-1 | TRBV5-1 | ASSLSTREAF
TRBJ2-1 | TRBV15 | ATSRDLADNNEQF
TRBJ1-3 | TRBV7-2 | ASSLIVGGNTIY
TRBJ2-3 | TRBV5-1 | ASSLITSGTSTDTQY
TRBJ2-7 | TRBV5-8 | ASSLGDRGSSEQY
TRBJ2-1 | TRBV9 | ASSVEPGGNYNEQF
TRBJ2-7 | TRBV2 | ASSVERNYEQY
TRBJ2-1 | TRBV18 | ASSHDREGEQF
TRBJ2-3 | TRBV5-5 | ASSLLAGSGRTDTQY
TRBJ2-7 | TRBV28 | ASMGQEPYEQY
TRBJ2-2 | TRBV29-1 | SVRIGVTGGETGELF
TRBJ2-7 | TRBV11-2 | ASSPGQGAYEQY
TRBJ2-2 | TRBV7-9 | ASRTWGELF
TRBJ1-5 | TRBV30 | AWSVSRAQPQH
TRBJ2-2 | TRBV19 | ASTALAGGRSTGELF
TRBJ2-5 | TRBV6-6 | ASSYLGREVQETQY
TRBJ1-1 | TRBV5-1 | ASSLDSYTEAF
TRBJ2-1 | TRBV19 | ASSIRTGRGRGYYNEQF
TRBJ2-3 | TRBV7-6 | ASSLLGLADTTDTQY
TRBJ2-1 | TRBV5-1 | ASSLAASSYNEQF
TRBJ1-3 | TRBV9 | ASSVGQAGNTIY
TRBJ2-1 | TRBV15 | ATSGPGGWYNEQF
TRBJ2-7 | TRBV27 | AGYGGSAYEQY
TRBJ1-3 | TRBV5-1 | ASSLVQAVDVNTIY
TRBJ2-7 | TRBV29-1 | SVLFYQRISYEQY
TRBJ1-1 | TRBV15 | ATSRPTPGGTEAF
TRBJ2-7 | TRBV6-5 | ASSPAGVTYEQY
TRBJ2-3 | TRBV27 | ASSPPLQGSTDTQY